This T cell receptor beta chain was identified in a study of Ad26.COV2.S vaccination and SARS-CoV-2 variants. For the study at large: Donor allocation was to the COV1001 Ad26.COV2.S trial arm. Once, or twice with 56 days between doses, Ad26.COV2.S was given intramuscularly.

The treatment is: around 19 received Ad26.COV2.S at low or high dose, single or two shots; 5 received placebo; per-sample allocation not given. Samples came from day 63 after the first vaccine or placebo injection. Here immunoSEQ multiplex PCR was the method, and the copy in TCRdb shows in-frame clones only, minus some. The sample contains 350,000 to 500,000 clones, approximately 90% of which appear only once. The V gene end was trimmed by 6 bases and the J gene end by 3 bases; junction bases not matched to a gene: 5. The CDR3 covers 14 residues. The germline V gene has CDR1 SNHLY and CDR2 FYNNEI. V is TRBV2 and J is TRBJ2-7; TRBD1 matches 10 bases. Sequenced here: peripheral blood, sampled in a trial of Ad26.COV2.S vaccine versus placebo. The receptor comes from a person between 18 and 65 years old who received the Ad26.COV2.S COVID-19 vaccine or a placebo. CDR3 sequence (DNA): TGTGCCAGCAGGACGGGACAGGGGCACTACGAGCAGTACTTC. Its protein product is CASRTGQGHYEQYF.